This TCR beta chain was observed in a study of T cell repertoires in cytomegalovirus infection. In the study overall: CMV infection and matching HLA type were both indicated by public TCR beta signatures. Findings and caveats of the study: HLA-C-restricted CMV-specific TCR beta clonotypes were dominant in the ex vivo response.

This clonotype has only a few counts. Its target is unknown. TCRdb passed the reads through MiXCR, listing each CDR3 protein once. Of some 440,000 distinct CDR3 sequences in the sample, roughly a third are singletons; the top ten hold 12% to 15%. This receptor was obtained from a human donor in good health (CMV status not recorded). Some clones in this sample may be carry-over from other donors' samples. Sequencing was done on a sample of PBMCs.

CDR3 protein: CASSVKQNTEAFF. The CDR3 nucleotides read TGCGCCAGCAGCGTCAAACAGAACACTGAAGCTTTCTTT. The rearrangement uses TRBV5-1 and TRBJ1-1; D is undetermined. The length of the CDR3 is 13 residues. Germline V gene sequence: CDR1 SGHRS, CDR2 YFSETQ. The ends were cut back, 4 bases at V and 1 base at J, with 8 bases in the middle.